The rows below give T cell receptor beta chains drawn from one sample of a study of cytomegalovirus exposure and HLA in healthy donors. Clones were sequenced by immunoSEQ multiplex PCR, and TCRdb holds only the in-frame ones, with some missing. In the table there are about 200,000 clones, 65% to 85% of which are singletons. The material sequenced was PBMCs. These receptors came from a woman aged 30 to 39 in good health and CMV-seronegative. CDR3s include the opening cysteine and the closing phenylalanine or tryptophan. The D gene is left open where the match is weak.

>TRBD1|TRBV5-1
CASSLGQGNLQETQYF
>TRBD1|TRBV29-1
CSVSQGTNTEAFF
>NA|TRBV5-1
CASSDYREQYF
>TRBD1|TRBV2
CASRASGQGRTYEQYF
>TRBD1|TRBV19
CASSRTGGYGYTF
>TRBD1|TRBV5-5
CASSLGTGLYSNTEAFF
>TRBD1|TRBV6-1
CASSEGNTGGSEKLFF
>NA|TRBV7-6
CASSSERDTQYF
>TRBD1|TRBV5-3
CARSLGRDRGTNYGYPF
>NA|TRBV30
CAWTRANEETQYF
>NA|TRBV19
CASSILGTSETQYF
>TRBD2|TRBV11-2
CASSMKPGLAGTDTQYF
>NA|TRBV13
CASSLGSTRGAFF
>TRBD2|TRBV6-5
CASSYGTSGSRREQFF
>NA|TRBV18
CASHRRPVSINQPQHF
>NA|TRBV5-1
CASRGLPAEKLFF
>NA|TRBV30
CARRGAQGFTGELFF
>TRBD2|TRBV7-6
CASSLSGGSYNEQFF
>NA|TRBV19
CASREDNQPQHF
>TRBD1|TRBV4-2
CASSLPGQGYYGYTF
>NA|TRBV5-4
CASSLGTGRGTQYF
>NA|TRBV14
CASSQGVGRRAFF
>NA|TRBV2
CASSENRQLYGYTF
>NA|TRBV5-1
CASSRGETYEQYF
>TRBD1|TRBV19
CASSMGQGPGELFF
>TRBD1|TRBV19
CASTSTRDRVAAEAFF
>NA|TRBV19
CASSITGTAGELFF
>TRBD1|TRBV4-2
CASSQDRDRAYEQYF
>TRBD1|TRBV18
CASSTTLGTANEKLFF
>NA|TRBV18
CASSPTSVRGNEQFF
>TRBD1|TRBV28
CAGGDRQNPEAFF
>NA|TRBV7-9
CASSLQGQSSYEQYF
>TRBD2|TRBV4-1
CASSQDGGAGGLYEQYF
>TRBD2|TRBV4-2
CASSLYHKREMTDTQYF
>NA|TRBV27
CASSFTPSQGFNYGYTF
>NA|TRBV5-1
CASSSSPGETQYF
>NA|TRBV6-4
CASRAGIDYGYTF
>TRBD1|TRBV7-2
CASSLAIGRGLEGYTF
>TRBD2|TRBV9
CASSGGTSNSEQFF
>TRBD1|TRBV2
CASSAAGQGTGELFF